This T cell receptor beta chain was captured in a study of OX40 agonist ivuxolimab in advanced cancers. The protocol was immunoSEQ multiplex PCR, while the TCRdb copy is restricted to in-frame clones and leaves out a portion. The table records around 63,000 clones, about 88% of them present only once. This clone was observed a handful of times. Trimming took 2 bases from V and 11 from J, leaving 9 bases between them. The CDR3 is 11 amino acids. CDR1 MGHDK and CDR2 SYGVNS come from the germline V gene. V and J are TRBV25-1 and TRBJ2-5; no firm D call. This specimen consisted of CD4+ or CD8+ T cells sorted from blood, obtained in a trial of the OX40 agonist ivuxolimab. This clonotype originated in an adult with an advanced solid tumor such as melanoma, head and neck, liver or kidney cancer. CDR3 nucleotides: TGTGCCAGCAGTGAACACCGATGGCAGTACTTC. The encoded protein is CASSEHRWQYF.